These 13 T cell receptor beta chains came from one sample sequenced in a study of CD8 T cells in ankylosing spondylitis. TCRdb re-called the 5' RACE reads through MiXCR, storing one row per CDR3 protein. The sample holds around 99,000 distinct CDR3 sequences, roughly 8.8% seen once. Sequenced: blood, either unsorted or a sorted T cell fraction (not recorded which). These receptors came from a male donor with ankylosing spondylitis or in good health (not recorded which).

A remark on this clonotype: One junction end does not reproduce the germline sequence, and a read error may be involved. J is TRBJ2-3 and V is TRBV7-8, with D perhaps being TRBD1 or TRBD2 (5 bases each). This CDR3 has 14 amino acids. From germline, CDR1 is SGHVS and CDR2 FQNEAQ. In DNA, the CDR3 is TGTGCCAGCAGCCAAGGTGGGGGAACAGATACGCGGTATTTT. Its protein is CASSQGGGTDTRYF.

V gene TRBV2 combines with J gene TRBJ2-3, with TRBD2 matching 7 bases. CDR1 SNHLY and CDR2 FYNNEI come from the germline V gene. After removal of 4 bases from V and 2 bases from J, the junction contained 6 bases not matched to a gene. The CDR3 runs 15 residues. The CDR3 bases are TGTGCCAGCAGTGGGTTGGGACTACACACAGATACGCAGTATTTT. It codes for CASSGLGLHTDTQYF.

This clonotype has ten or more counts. This CDR3 reads CSVEDLISGANVLTF. The DNA of the CDR3 is TGCAGCGTTGAAGATCTCATATCTGGGGCCAACGTCCTGACTTTC. V gene TRBV29-1 combines with J gene TRBJ2-6; D call uncertain. Germline V gene data show CDR1 as SQVTM and CDR2 as ANQGSEA. V gave up 0 bases and J gave up 1 base, with 7 bases separating them. This CDR3 spans 15 amino acids. Full variable domain (outside the CDR3, taken from reference TRBV29-1 and TRBJ2-6): SAVISQKPSRDICQRGTSLTIQCQVDSQVTMMFWYRQQPGQSLTLIATANQGSEATYESGFVIDKFPISRPNLTFSTLTVSNMSPEDSSIYLCSVEDLISGANVLTFGAGSRLTVL.

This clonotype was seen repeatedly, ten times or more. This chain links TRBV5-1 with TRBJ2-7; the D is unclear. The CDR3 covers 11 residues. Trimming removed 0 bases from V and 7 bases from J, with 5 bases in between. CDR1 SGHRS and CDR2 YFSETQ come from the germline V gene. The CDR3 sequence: CASSLGGEQYF. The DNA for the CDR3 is TGCGCCAGCAGCTTGGGTGGGGAGCAGTACTTC.

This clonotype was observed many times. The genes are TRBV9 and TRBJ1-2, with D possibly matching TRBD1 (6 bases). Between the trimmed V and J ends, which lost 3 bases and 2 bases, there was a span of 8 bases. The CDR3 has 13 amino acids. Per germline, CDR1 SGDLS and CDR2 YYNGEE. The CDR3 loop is CASSGDNNYGYTF. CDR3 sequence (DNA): TGTGCCAGCAGCGGGGACAACAACTATGGCTACACCTTC.

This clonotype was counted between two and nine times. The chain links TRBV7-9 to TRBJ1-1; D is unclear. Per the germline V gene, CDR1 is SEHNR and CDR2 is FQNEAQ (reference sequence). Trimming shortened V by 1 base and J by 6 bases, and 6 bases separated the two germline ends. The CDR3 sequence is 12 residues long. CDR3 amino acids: CASSLDGAEAFF. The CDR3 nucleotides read TGTGCCAGCAGCTTAGATGGGGCTGAAGCTTTCTTT.

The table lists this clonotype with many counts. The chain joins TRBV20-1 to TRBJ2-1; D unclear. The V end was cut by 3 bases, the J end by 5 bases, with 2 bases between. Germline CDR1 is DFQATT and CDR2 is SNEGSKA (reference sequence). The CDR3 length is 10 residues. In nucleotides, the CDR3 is TGCAGTGCTAGCAACAATGAGCAGTTCTTC. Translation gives CSASNNEQFF.

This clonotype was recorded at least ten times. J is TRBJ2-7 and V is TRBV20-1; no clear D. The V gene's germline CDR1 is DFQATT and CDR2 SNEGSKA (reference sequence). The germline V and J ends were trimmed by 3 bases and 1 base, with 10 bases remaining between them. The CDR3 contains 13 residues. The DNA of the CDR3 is TGCAGTGCTAGGTCCGCAGAGTCCTACGAGCAGTACTTC. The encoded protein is CSARSAESYEQYF.

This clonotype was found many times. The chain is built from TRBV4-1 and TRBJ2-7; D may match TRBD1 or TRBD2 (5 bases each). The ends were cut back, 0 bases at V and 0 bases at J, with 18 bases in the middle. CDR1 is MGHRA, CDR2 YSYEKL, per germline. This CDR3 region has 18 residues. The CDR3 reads CASSQDGGRRRISYEQYF. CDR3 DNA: TGCGCCAGCAGCCAAGATGGGGGTCGGAGGAGGATCTCCTACGAGCAGTACTTC.

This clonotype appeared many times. The DNA for the CDR3 is TGCGCCAGCAGCTTGGGGACCCCCAGCGGGACTGAAGCTTTCTTT. Protein: CASSLGTPSGTEAFF. V and J are TRBV5-1 and TRBJ1-1, with D unresolved. Germline values: CDR1 SGHRS, CDR2 YFSETQ. This CDR3 has 15 amino acids. The V gene lost 0 bases and the J gene lost 5 bases, with 14 bases spanning the gap.

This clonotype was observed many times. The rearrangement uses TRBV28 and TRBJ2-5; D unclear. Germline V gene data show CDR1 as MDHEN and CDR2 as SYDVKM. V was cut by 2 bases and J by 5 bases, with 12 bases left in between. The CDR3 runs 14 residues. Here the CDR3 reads CASSLDGGRETQYF. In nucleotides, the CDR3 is TGTGCCAGCAGTTTAGACGGCGGTAGGGAGACCCAGTACTTC.

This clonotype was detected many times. CDR3 DNA: TGCGCCAGCAGCTTGGCCGGAAAAACGGGGTACAATGAGCAGTTCTTC. The encoded protein is CASSLAGKTGYNEQFF. This chain connects TRBV5-1 to TRBJ2-1; perhaps TRBD2 as D (5 bases). The CDR3 length is 16 residues. CDR1 is SGHRS and CDR2 is YFSETQ in the germline V gene. Trimming took 0 bases from V and 4 from J, leaving 14 bases between them.

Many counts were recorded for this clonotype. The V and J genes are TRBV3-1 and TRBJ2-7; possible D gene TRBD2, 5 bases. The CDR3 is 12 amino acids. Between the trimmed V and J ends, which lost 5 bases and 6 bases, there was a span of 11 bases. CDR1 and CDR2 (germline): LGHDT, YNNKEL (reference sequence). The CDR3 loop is CASSEDSVEQYF. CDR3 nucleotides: TGTGCCAGCAGCGAGGACTCTGTCGAGCAGTACTTC.